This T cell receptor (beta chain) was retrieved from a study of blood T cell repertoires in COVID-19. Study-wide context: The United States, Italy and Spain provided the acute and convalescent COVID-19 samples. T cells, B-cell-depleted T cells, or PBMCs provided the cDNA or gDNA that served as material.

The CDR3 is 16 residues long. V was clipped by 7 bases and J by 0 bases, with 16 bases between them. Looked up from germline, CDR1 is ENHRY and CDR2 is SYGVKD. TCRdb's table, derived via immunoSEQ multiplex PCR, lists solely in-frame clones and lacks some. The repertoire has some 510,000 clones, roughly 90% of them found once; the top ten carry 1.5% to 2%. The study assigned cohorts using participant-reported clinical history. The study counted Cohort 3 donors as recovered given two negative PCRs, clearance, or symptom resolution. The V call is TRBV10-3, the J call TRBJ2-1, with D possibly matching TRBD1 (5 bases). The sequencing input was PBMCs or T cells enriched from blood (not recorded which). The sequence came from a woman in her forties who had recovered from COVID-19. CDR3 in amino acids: CAIMRIQVRSYNEQFF. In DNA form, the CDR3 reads TGTGCCATCATGAGAATACAGGTTCGCTCCTACAATGAGCAGTTCTTC.